This T cell receptor (beta chain) was profiled in a study of OX40 agonist ivuxolimab in advanced cancers. Some background on the complete study: Ivuxolimab was a fully human IgG2 agonistic monoclonal antibody targeting the costimulatory receptor OX40 (CD134). Intravenous ivuxolimab was administered to patients every 2 weeks at six dose levels: 0.01, 0.1, 0.3, 1.5, 3 and 10 mg/kg. Of the approximately 50 dose-escalation patients, hepatocellular carcinoma was present in 19, melanoma in approximately 15, renal cell carcinoma in 9 and head and neck cancer in 9. The dose-escalation cohort was about 83% male with a mean age of around 62 years, ranging from roughly 20 to 85. Patients were allowed to have had prior anti-PD-1, anti-PD-L1 or anti-CTLA-4 therapy, and around 41% of the dose-escalation patients had previously received checkpoint inhibitors. Partial responses were achieved by three dose-escalation patients, of whom one had hepatocellular carcinoma and two had cutaneous melanoma. The point of sequencing TCRbeta in the periphery was to test whether ivuxolimab changed TCR sequence diversity and drove clonal T-cell expansion. The paper reports the monotherapy dose-escalation portion (N of about 52 patients) of the phase I ivuxolimab trial.

Patients with autoimmune disease history or receiving systemic immunosuppression were excluded from the trial. Peripheral blood for TCR sequencing was drawn from every dose cohort at baseline, at cycle 4 day 1 and at cycle 7 day 1. Samples were obtained from an open-label, multicenter, first-in-human phase I dose-escalation trial of ivuxolimab. The trial enrolled adults with locally advanced or metastatic head and neck squamous cell, hepatocellular, melanoma or renal cell carcinoma. CD4+ and CD8+ T cells were sorted separately from peripheral blood before TCR sequencing. Genomic DNA was extracted from sorted cells for sequencing of the TCRbeta CDR3 region. TCRbeta CDR3 regions were sequenced using the immunoSEQ Assay. Not all clones reach the TCRdb copy of this immuneACCESS table, which keeps in-frame sequences only. Checked studies attribute under half of the gap to unresolved V genes and leave the rest unexplained. The sample table holds 25,000 to 35,000 clones, of which less than 90% were seen once. 25% to 35% of the sample belongs to the ten largest clones.

Points on this clone: What this receptor recognizes is not known. Qualities for individual bases were not recorded, and no much larger clone is one base off.

Per the germline V gene, SGHDT is the CDR1 and YYEEEE is the CDR2. Including the terminal cysteine and phenylalanine, the CDR3 comprises 15 residues. CDR3 DNA only is kept here, 45 bases in frame from base 1. Clipping removes 4 bases from V and 2 bases from J, with 7 as the unmatched junction base count. Findings and caveats that apply to the study as a whole: Antigen specificity was not determined for the clonally expanded peripheral T cells. In partial responders in the 0.1-3.0 mg/kg groups, normalized peripheral clonal expansion was found to be among the lowest, especially among CD8+ T cells. After ivuxolimab, more expanded clones were found on average in CD8+ T cells than in CD4+ T cells. Low levels of normalized T-cell clonal expansion were also seen in some nonresponding patients. At doses of 0.1 to 3.0 mg/kg, clonal expansion of both CD4+ and CD8+ blood T cells was observed from baseline to week 6.

The specimen comprised CD4+ or CD8+ T cells sorted from blood, sampled in a trial of the OX40 agonist ivuxolimab. In this chain, TRBV5-6 is recombined with TRBJ2-7, and 9 junctional nucleotides match TRBD2. This TCR derives from an adult with an advanced solid tumor such as melanoma, head and neck, liver or kidney cancer. The CDR3 reads as follows: CASSPPGTSTYEQYF. In nucleotides, the sequence is TGTGCCAGCAGCCCCCCTGGGACTAGCACCTACGAGCAGTACTTC. Reference TRBV5-6 and TRBJ2-7 genes cover what lies past the CDR3, so the full variable domain is DAGVTQSPTHLIKTRGQQVTLRCSPKSGHDTVSWYQQALGQGPQFIFQYYEEEERQRGNFPDRFSGHQFPNYSSELNVNALLLGDSALYLCASSPPGTSTYEQYFGPGTRLTVT.